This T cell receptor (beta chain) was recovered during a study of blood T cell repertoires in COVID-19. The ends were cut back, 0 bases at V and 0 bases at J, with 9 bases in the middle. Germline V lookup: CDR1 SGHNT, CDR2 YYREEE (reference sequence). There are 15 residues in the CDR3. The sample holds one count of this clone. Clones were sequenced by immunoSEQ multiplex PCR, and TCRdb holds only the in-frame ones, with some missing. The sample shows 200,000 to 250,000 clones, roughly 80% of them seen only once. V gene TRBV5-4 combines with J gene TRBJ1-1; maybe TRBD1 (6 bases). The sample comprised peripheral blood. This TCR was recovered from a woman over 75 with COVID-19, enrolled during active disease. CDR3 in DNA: TGTGCCAGCAGCTTGGCAGGGGCGTTGAACACTGAAGCTTTCTTT. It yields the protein CASSLAGALNTEAFF.